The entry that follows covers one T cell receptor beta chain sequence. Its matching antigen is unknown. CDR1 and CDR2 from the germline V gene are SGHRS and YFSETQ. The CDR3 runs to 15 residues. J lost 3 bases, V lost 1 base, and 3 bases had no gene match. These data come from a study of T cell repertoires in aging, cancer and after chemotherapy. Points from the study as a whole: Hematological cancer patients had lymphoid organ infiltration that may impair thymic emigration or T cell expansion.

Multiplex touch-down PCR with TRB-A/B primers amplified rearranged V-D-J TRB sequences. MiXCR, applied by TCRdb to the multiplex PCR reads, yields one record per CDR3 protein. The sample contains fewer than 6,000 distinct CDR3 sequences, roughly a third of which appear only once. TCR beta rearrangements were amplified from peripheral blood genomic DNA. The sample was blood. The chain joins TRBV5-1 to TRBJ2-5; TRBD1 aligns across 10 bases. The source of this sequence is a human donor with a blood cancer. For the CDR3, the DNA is TGCGCCAGCAGCTTGAGGGGGACAGGGGAAGAGACCCAGTACTTC. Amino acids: CASSLRGTGEETQYF.